Shown below are 13 T cell receptor beta chains from a single sample sequenced in a study of cytomegalovirus exposure and HLA in healthy donors. 60 Vbeta and 13 Jbeta primers were used in PCR. Clones were read by immunoSEQ multiplex PCR, and TCRdb kept only the in-frame ones, dropping some. The sample consists of about 130,000 clones, around 80% of them appearing once. Sequenced: PBMCs. Receptors originate from a man aged 18 to 29 in good health and CMV-seronegative.

The J gene is TRBJ2-7, the V gene TRBV7-9, with a weak D call TRBD2 (5 bases). The germline V and J ends were trimmed by 3 bases and 5 bases, with 17 bases remaining between them. Germline lookup yields CDR1 SEHNR and CDR2 FQNEAQ (reference sequence). This CDR3 region has 15 residues. The CDR3 loop reads CASSFFGGSGDEQYV. DNA for the CDR3: TGTGCCAGCAGCTTCTTCGGTGGGAGTGGCGACGAGCAGTACGTC.

The chain uses TRBV7-2 and TRBJ1-2, with TRBD1 matching 10 bases. CDR1 SGHTA and CDR2 FQGNSA come from the germline V gene. V shed 5 bases and J 3 bases; nucleotides not matched to a gene: 3. This CDR3 has 14 amino acids. Written as DNA, the CDR3 is TGTGCCAGCAGCATCGGACAGGGGGACTATGGCTACACCTTC. It yields the protein CASSIGQGDYGYTF.

The gene calls are TRBV6-5 and TRBJ2-7, with a weak D call TRBD1 (5 bases). Trimming stripped 0 bases from V and 0 bases from J, with 9 bases between. Germline-derived CDR1 and CDR2 are MNHEY and SVGAGI. The CDR3 covers 15 residues. The CDR3 sequence: CASSYSTESSYEQYF. The CDR3 coding sequence is TGTGCCAGCAGTTACTCGACAGAAAGCTCCTACGAGCAGTACTTC.

The chain carries TRBV7-2 and TRBJ1-1, with D possibly matching TRBD1 (5 bases). Germline lookup yields CDR1 SGHTA and CDR2 FQGNSA. V shed 5 bases and J shed 4 bases, with 17 bases lying between them. This CDR3 has 15 residues. CDR3 residues: CASSPVWQGGTEAFF. CDR3 nucleotides: TGTGCCAGCAGCCCTGTATGGCAGGGAGGCACTGAAGCTTTCTTT.

V and J are TRBV19 and TRBJ1-5; D unclear. CDR1 and CDR2 from the germline V gene are LNHDA and SQIVND (reference sequence). The ends were cut back, 4 bases at V and 12 bases at J, with 16 bases in the middle. CDR3 length: 13 amino acids. The DNA of the CDR3 is TGTGCCAGTAGTACGACGAGGGAAGCTAACCAGCATTTT. Translated, it gives CASSTTREANQHF.

With regard to this clone: A junction end diverges from the germline sequence, so it may reflect a read error. Distinct nucleotide sequences in the sample also encode this CDR3. CDR3 region: CASSTNTGGGEQYF. The CDR3 DNA sequence: TGCGCCAGCAGCACCAACACAGGGGGCGGCGAGCAGTACTTC. The chain employs TRBV5-4 and TRBJ2-7; 9 bases are a match to TRBD1. The CDR3 has 14 amino acids. CDR1 and CDR2 (germline): SGHNT, YYREEE (reference sequence). The full variable domain, rest sourced from reference TRBV5-4 and TRBJ2-7, is ETGVTQSPTHLIKTRGQQVTLRCSSQSGHNTVSWYQQALGQGPQFIFQYYREEENGRGNFPPRFSGLQFPNYSSELNVNALELDDSALYLCASSTNTGGGEQYFGPGTRLTVT.

The rearrangement links TRBV19 to TRBJ2-3, with D possibly TRBD1 on 7 matching bases. The CDR3 consists of 19 residues. The V gene's germline CDR1 is LNHDA and CDR2 SQIVND (reference sequence). The V and J ends lost 5 bases and 7 bases respectively, with 31 bases between them. The CDR3 protein is CASSPRGSAGQHLFNTQYF. In DNA, the CDR3 is TGTGCCAGTAGTCCGAGAGGGTCGGCGGGACAGCACCTATTTAATACGCAGTATTTT.

V is TRBV18 and J is TRBJ1-2, with a possible D match to TRBD1 (5 bases). This CDR3 spans 13 amino acids. Trimming took 4 bases from V and 6 from J, leaving 12 bases between them. Per the germline V gene, CDR1 is KGHSH and CDR2 is LQKENI. The CDR3 DNA follows: TGTGCCAGCTCACAGACAGAGGCGGATGGCTACACCTTC. Its protein is CASSQTEADGYTF.

This chain connects TRBV25-1 to TRBJ2-1; 10 bases map to TRBD2. CDR1 is MGHDK and CDR2 is SYGVNS in the germline V gene. J was trimmed by 4 bases and V by 3 bases; bases with no gene match: 3. There are 15 residues in the CDR3. The DNA of the CDR3 is TGTGCCAGCAGTGATGGGACTAGCGCTTACAATGAGCAGTTCTTC. Translated, it gives CASSDGTSAYNEQFF.

This chain joins TRBV10-3 and TRBJ1-1, with a weak D call TRBD1 (6 bases). The CDR3 contains 12 residues. The V and J ends lost 8 bases and 6 bases respectively, with 13 bases between them. The germline gives CDR1 ENHRY, CDR2 SYGVKD. CDR3 protein: CAIGDMAAEAFF. The CDR3 bases are TGTGCCATCGGGGACATGGCGGCTGAAGCTTTCTTT.

The rearrangement joins TRBV30 to TRBJ1-4; no definite D call. Germline lookup yields CDR1 GTSNPN and CDR2 SVGIG (reference sequence). V was shortened by 0 bases and J by 4 bases, with 21 bases between the two germline ends. The CDR3 is 18 amino acids. CDR3 sequence reads: CAWSVERKQAPRNEKLFF. CDR3 bases: TGTGCCTGGAGTGTTGAGAGAAAGCAGGCCCCACGTAATGAAAAACTGTTTTTT.

V and J are TRBV2 and TRBJ1-2; 7 bases are a match to TRBD1. J gave up 8 bases and V 1 base, and 4 bases lay outside the gene matches. CDR1 and CDR2 from the germline V gene are SNHLY and FYNNEI. This CDR3 is 13 amino acids long. CDR3 sequence (DNA): TGTGCCAGCAGTGAAGGTGACAGGGCGGGCTACACCTTC. Translation: CASSEGDRAGYTF.

In its sample, this clone was seen a few times. The chain has TRBV30 and TRBJ1-2, with D maybe TRBD1 (6 bases). CDR3 size: 13 residues. V shed 1 base and J shed 6 bases, with 12 bases lying between them. CDR1 is GTSNPN, CDR2 SVGIG, per germline (reference sequence). CDR3 nucleotide sequence: TGTGCCTGGAGTGGGGGGGGCTGGGATGGCTACACCTTC. Residues: CAWSGGGWDGYTF.